This T cell receptor beta chain emerged from a study of blood T cells in healthy people across ages. General study results and limits: Samples with more naive T cells showed higher observed beta diversity.

The germline V gene encodes CDR1 LGHNA and CDR2 YNFKEQ. V was pared by 0 bases and J by 4 bases, with 5 bases between. The CDR3 runs 13 residues. With a J-beta primer mix and a sample-barcoded 5' primer, a second PCR ran 7 to 11 cycles. TCRdb processed the 5' RACE reads anew with MiXCR; each CDR3 protein has one entry. Among approximately 800,000 distinct CDR3 sequences listed, 35% to 50% were seen once. A remark on this clonotype: Its antigen remains unidentified.

The chain combines TRBV4-2 with TRBJ2-3; no definite D call. The receptor was derived from a man aged 80 or over in good health. The material sequenced was blood. For the CDR3, the DNA is TGTGCCAGCAGCCAAGAGCCGCCAGATACGCAGTATTTT. As protein: CASSQEPPDTQYF.